This T cell receptor beta chain was identified during a study of T cell responses to AZD1222 COVID-19 vaccine (dated by TCRdb to 2020 to 2023). Background for the entire study: AZD1222 recipients whose second dose came at about 4 weeks and those whose second dose came at about 12 weeks were combined into one group, since spike-specific TCR depth and breadth did not differ between the two schedules. TCR sequencing covered fewer than 250 trial participants: 207 given two doses of AZD1222 and 26 given two doses of MenACWY control vaccine. Trial participants were enrolled into age subgroups of 18-55, 56-69 and 70-plus years, which contained around 150, 29 and 61 TCR-sequenced participants, respectively.

The CDR3 regions of human TCRbeta chains were analyzed by immunosequencing. The source study handled its data this way. TCRs in the repertoires were matched against a reference library of SARS-CoV-2-specific TCRs that had been generated with the MIRA antigen-specificity platform. Breadth meant the fraction of unique TCRs that were SARS-CoV-2-associated, whereas depth meant the fraction of total T cells that were SARS-CoV-2-associated. Using the MIRA data, every spike-specific TCR was mapped to the spike region that the TCR reacted to and assigned to either a CD4 or a CD8 class. Log10-transformed breadth and depth values were compared by one-way ANOVA with Sidak's multiple comparisons tests. What TCRdb holds here is the immuneACCESS table cut down to in-frame rearrangements. Part of the clones is not present; checked against another copy, under half of the missing clones reflect an unresolved V gene, and the others are unexplained. V, J and clone size are those of that table, while D and trimming were read from the DNA. For this sample there are over 110,000 clones; approximately 92% appear just once. The top ten constitute 1.6% of the sample.

What the work shows at the level of the full study, not this receptor alone: Participants were mostly white British, with more females than males. The authors suggested clonal diversity may have been underestimated. The 56-69-year group was small, and its depth increase did not reach significance, likely because of low power. Conclusions about previously exposed vaccinees were limited because only a handful of AZD1222 recipients were SARS-CoV-2 seropositive at baseline. CD4 TCRs associated with the vaccine covered the entire spike protein, and the dominant responses were in regions 160-218 and 743-854. Nearly half of unique spike-specific TCRs reportedly recognized epitopes outside regions mutated in the B.1.351 and B.1.1.7 variants. After two AZD1222 doses, both the breadth and the depth of spike-specific TCRs were significantly higher than at day 0 and than in MenACWY recipients. Because no day 14 peak-response samples were available, repertoires were characterized only after the peak T cell response.

Trimming leaves V shorter by 3 bases and J shorter by 5 bases, with the junction holding 10 bases beyond the gene matches. CDR1 and CDR2, per the germline V gene, are MGHRA and YSYEKL. There are 18 amino acids in the CDR3, from cysteine to phenylalanine inclusive. Kept here is only the CDR3 DNA, which spans 54 bases and is read in frame from base 1. Explained via the paper, the time point label denotes: baseline before first vaccination. The vaccinee samples were drawn from two UK trials, COV001 and COV002, one of which was a single-blind randomized controlled phase 2/3 trial testing AZD1222 (ChAdOx1 nCoV-19) in healthy adults. For TCRbeta chain sequencing, PBMC samples were collected from trial participants at day 0 and at day 28 after the second dose. About this clone itself: Its recognized antigen is unknown. Base qualities are missing; no much larger clone stands one base away.

The sequence joins TRBV4-1 to TRBJ2-3; TRBD2 matches 14 bases in the middle. The source material was peripheral blood, sampled on day 0 of AZD1222 vaccination. The clonotype was recovered from an adult in good health. The CDR3 is CASSHNPGTSGRKDTQYF. The DNA is as follows: TGCGCCAGCAGCCACAACCCCGGGACTAGCGGGAGAAAAGATACGCAGTATTTT.